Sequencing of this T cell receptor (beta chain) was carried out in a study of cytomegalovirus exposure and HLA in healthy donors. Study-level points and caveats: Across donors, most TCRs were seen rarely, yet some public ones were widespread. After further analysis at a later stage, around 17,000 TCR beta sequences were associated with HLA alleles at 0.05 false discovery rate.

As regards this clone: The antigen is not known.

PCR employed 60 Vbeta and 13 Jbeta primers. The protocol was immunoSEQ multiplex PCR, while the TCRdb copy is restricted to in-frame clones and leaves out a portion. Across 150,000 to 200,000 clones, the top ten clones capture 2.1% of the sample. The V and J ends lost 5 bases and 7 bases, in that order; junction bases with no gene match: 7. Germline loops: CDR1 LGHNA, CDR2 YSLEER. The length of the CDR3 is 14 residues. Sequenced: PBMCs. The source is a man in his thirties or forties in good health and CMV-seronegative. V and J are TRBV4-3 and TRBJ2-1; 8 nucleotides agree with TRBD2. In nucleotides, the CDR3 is TGCGCCAGCAGCTACAGCGGGAGAGGAAATGAGCAGTTCTTC. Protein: CASSYSGRGNEQFF.